This TCR beta chain came from a study of blood T cell repertoires in COVID-19. On the study more broadly: Whether acute or convalescent, the COVID-19 samples came from the United States, Italy and Spain.

V shed 6 bases and J shed 1 base, with 10 bases lying between them. The CDR3 totals 13 residues. CDR1 is SQVTM, CDR2 ANQGSEA, per germline. Original handling: It was from reference gene primer amplification that nucleated cell counts were estimated. Sequenced by immunoSEQ multiplex PCR; TCRdb stores in-frame clones only, minus some. The V and J calls and clone size were taken over from that table, and D and trimming were inferred from the DNA. The sample yields more than 300,000 clones, about 90% seen once. Specimen: peripheral blood. This sequence joins TRBV29-1 and TRBJ2-4; D gene unclear. The clonotype was recovered from a woman aged 18-29 years who had recovered from COVID-19. DNA for the CDR3: TGCAGCGTACGCGGCGCCGCCAAAAACATTCAGTACTTC. The encoded protein is CSVRGAAKNIQYF.